One sample yielded the 2 T cell receptor beta chains listed below, sequenced in a study of T cells after yellow fever vaccination. TCRdb fed the 5' RACE reads into MiXCR, producing one record per CDR3 protein. The table has around 400,000 distinct CDR3 sequences, around a tenth seen once; the top ten hold roughly 18%. This specimen consisted of PBMCs, obtained on the day of the first yellow fever vaccination. These receptors came from a man between 18 and 35 years old who received the YFV17D yellow fever vaccine.

As regards this clonotype: No conserved phenylalanine or tryptophan ends this CDR3, so it is likely a read error. This chain uses TRBV5-1 with TRBJ2-6; TRBD2 is a possible D gene (5 bases). V gave up 0 bases and J gave up 2 bases, with 6 bases separating them. CDR3 length: 15 residues. Germline V gene sequence: CDR1 SGHRS, CDR2 YFSETQ. The CDR3 bases are TGCGCCAGCAGCTTGGACGGGGCTGGGGCCAACGTCCTGACTCTC. Translating gives CASSLDGAGANVLTL.

This chain uses TRBV7-2 with TRBJ2-6, with D hard to call. The CDR3 spans 14 residues. Looked up from germline, CDR1 is SGHTA and CDR2 is FQGNSA. V was shortened by 0 bases and J by 4 bases, with 4 bases between the two germline ends. CDR3 DNA: TGTGCCAGCAGCTTAGCCTACGGGGCCAACGTCCTGACTTTC. Translating gives CASSLAYGANVLTF.